A single sample is the source of the 18 T cell receptor beta chains below, sequenced in a study of blood T cell repertoires in COVID-19. TCRdb's copy holds only in-frame clones and misses some; the assay was immunoSEQ multiplex PCR. The sample consists of tens of thousands of clones, approximately 89% of them appearing once. Sequences were obtained from peripheral blood. All receptors come from a man aged 55 to 70 with acute or convalescent COVID-19.

The V and J genes are TRBV14 and TRBJ2-7; D ambiguous. This CDR3 spans 14 amino acids. The V gene lost 0 bases and the J gene lost 3 bases, with 9 bases spanning the gap. Germline CDR1 and CDR2: SGHDN and FVKESK. CDR3 region: CASSQEGYYYEQYF. Here the CDR3 DNA reads TGTGCCAGCAGCCAAGAGGGTTACTACTACGAGCAGTACTTC.

The J gene is TRBJ2-6, the V gene TRBV18, with D perhaps matching TRBD2 (5 bases). The CDR3 spans 14 residues. The V end was cut by 5 bases, the J end by 2 bases, with 7 bases between. CDR1 and CDR2 (germline): KGHSH, LQKENI. This chain's CDR3 is CASSSGTGANVLTF. As DNA, the CDR3 is TGTGCCAGCTCATCGGGGACTGGGGCCAACGTCCTGACTTTC.

The rearrangement uses TRBV21-1 and TRBJ1-5; TRBD1 is the table's D call and was not checked against the DNA. TRBV21-1 is recorded as a pseudogene. The CDR3 extends over 19 amino acids. The CDR3 bases are TGTGCCAGCAGCAAAGACCCTTCCCATCCCAGGGCCCGAAATCAGCCCCAGCATTTT. Translating gives CASSKDPSHPRARNQPQHF.

This clone has only one observation. The chain uses TRBV9 and TRBJ1-1; D is uncertain. This CDR3 comprises 15 residues. Trimming cost V 0 bases and J 7 bases, with 16 bases left between them. Germline V CDR1 and CDR2: SGDLS, YYNGEE. CDR3 sequence (DNA): TGTGCCAGCAGCGTAGGTACAGTTATCTTGGGTGAAGCTTTCTTT. Protein: CASSVGTVILGEAFF.

The V gene is TRBV6-4, the J gene TRBJ2-2, with 9 nucleotides matching TRBD1. V trimming: 3 bases; J trimming: 4 bases; junction bases outside the gene matches: 6. Per the germline V gene, CDR1 is MRHNA and CDR2 is SNTAGT. This CDR3 has 16 amino acids. CDR3 region: CASSEFMDRGTGELFF. DNA of the CDR3: TGTGCCAGCAGTGAATTTATGGACAGGGGCACCGGGGAGCTGTTTTTT.

This chain links TRBV4-1 with TRBJ2-2; D perhaps matches TRBD2 (5 bases). Trimming shortened V by 4 bases and J by 6 bases, and 15 bases separated the two germline ends. The CDR3 sequence is 15 residues long. In germline, CDR1 is MGHRA, CDR2 YSYEKL. The CDR3 sequence is CASSPSGRGPGELFF. The CDR3 DNA is TGCGCCAGCAGCCCCAGCGGTCGAGGTCCCGGGGAGCTGTTTTTT.

The chain is built from TRBV25-1 and TRBJ2-7, with 9 bases that match TRBD1. V was clipped by 1 base and J by 5 bases; unmatched bases: 9. CDR3 length: 16 amino acids. Germline lookup yields CDR1 MGHDK and CDR2 SYGVNS. CDR3 sequence (DNA): TGTGCCAGCAGTGAATTCCCGGGACAGGGATTAGACGAGCAGTACTTC. Amino acid sequence: CASSEFPGQGLDEQYF.

The count of this clone is one. The rearrangement links TRBV7-6 to TRBJ2-5; TRBD2 matches 14 bases. CDR1 and CDR2 (germline): SGHVS, FNYEAQ. The CDR3 spans 19 residues. Trimming cost V 5 bases and J 0 bases; bases outside gene matches: 11. CDR3 protein: CASSPQGTSGRQHQETQYF. CDR3 bases: TGTGCCAGCAGCCCACAGGGGACTAGCGGGAGACAACACCAAGAGACCCAGTACTTC.

The CDR3 here is CASSVDGTGDQETQYF. The CDR3 bases are TGTGCCAGCAGCGTAGACGGGACAGGAGACCAAGAGACCCAGTACTTC. The chain is built from TRBV9 and TRBJ2-5, with 8 bases lining up with TRBD1. The CDR3 loop spans 16 amino acids. Per germline, CDR1 SGDLS and CDR2 YYNGEE. Losses at the gene ends were 0 bases for V and 0 bases for J; bases not matched to a gene: 4.

This clone occurred once. This chain uses TRBV6-1 with TRBJ2-5; D gene uncertain. V lost 2 bases to trimming and J lost 7 bases, with 8 bases between them. The CDR3 has 12 residues. Germline lookup yields CDR1 MNHNS and CDR2 SASEGT. The CDR3 reads CASSEPRLTQYF. The CDR3 DNA reads as TGTGCCAGCAGTGAACCCCGTCTGACCCAGTACTTC.

The chain uses TRBV5-1 and TRBJ2-1; D may be TRBD1 (5 bases). The V end lost 0 bases, the J end lost 9 bases, and 13 bases lay between the germline ends. CDR3 length: 14 amino acids. Germline CDR1 reads SGHRS; CDR2 reads YFSETQ. Here the CDR3 reads CASSLGQGLGEQFF. In nucleotides, the CDR3 is TGCGCCAGCAGCTTGGGGCAGGGATTGGGTGAGCAGTTCTTC.

This chain connects TRBV5-4 to TRBJ2-7; the D gene is possibly TRBD1 (6 bases). Per the germline V gene, CDR1 is SGHNT and CDR2 is YYREEE (reference sequence). This CDR3 is built from 15 residues. V was cut by 5 bases and J by 5 bases, with 20 bases left in between. The chain's CDR3 is CASSNKGGRIDEQYF. The CDR3 nucleotides are TGTGCCAGCAGTAATAAAGGGGGAAGGATCGACGAGCAGTACTTC.

The chain recombines TRBV11-3 with TRBJ2-7; TRBD2 matches at 8 bases. V lost 5 bases, J lost 3 bases, and 15 bases stayed unmatched. This CDR3 has 17 amino acids. From germline, CDR1 is SGHNT and CDR2 YENEEA. The CDR3 region has the DNA TGTGCCAGCAGCGCAACATCGAAGCGGGAGCCCATCTACGAGCAGTACTTC. Protein sequence: CASSATSKREPIYEQYF.

This sequence joins TRBV9 and TRBJ2-3; TRBD1 might be the D (6 bases). Germline V gene lookup returns CDR1 SGDLS and CDR2 YYNGEE. The CDR3 totals 14 residues. V was shortened by 6 bases and J by 6 bases, with 17 bases between the two germline ends. The CDR3 reads CASTQGSSADTQYF. In nucleotides, the CDR3 is TGTGCCAGCACCCAGGGGAGTAGCGCGGATACGCAGTATTTT. Full variable domain (remainder filled in from reference TRBV9 and TRBJ2-3): DSGVTQTPKHLITATGQRVTLRCSPRSGDLSVYWYQQSLDQGLQFLIQYYNGEERAKGNILERFSAQQFPDLHSELNLSSLELGDSALYFCASTQGSSADTQYFGPGTRLTVL.

J is TRBJ2-1 and V is TRBV18; the match to TRBD2 covers 13 bases. The CDR3 sequence is 18 residues long. Germline loops: CDR1 KGHSH, CDR2 LQKENI. The V and J ends lost 2 bases and 4 bases, in that order; junction bases with no gene match: 8. In DNA, the CDR3 is TGTGCCAGCTCACCAGGACTAGCGGGAGTAAGCCGGTACAATGAGCAGTTCTTC. This sequence encodes CASSPGLAGVSRYNEQFF.

This chain links TRBV5-1 with TRBJ2-5; 7 bases fit TRBD1. Germline-derived CDR1 and CDR2 are SGHRS and YFSETQ. The CDR3 spans 16 residues. The junction had 14 bases not matched to a gene; V was cut back by 7 bases and J by 2 bases. The CDR3 sequence is CASSSGDRGKQETQYF. The CDR3 DNA follows: TGCGCCAGCTCCTCTGGGGACAGAGGAAAACAAGAGACCCAGTACTTC. Based on the CDR3 plus reference TRBV5-1 and TRBJ2-5, the full variable domain is KAGVTQTPRYLIKTRGQQVTLSCSPISGHRSVSWYQQTPGQGLQFLFEYFSETQRNKGNFPGRFSGRQFSNSRSEMNVSTLELGDSALYLCASSSGDRGKQETQYFGPGTRLLVL.

V usage is TRBV5-6 and J usage is TRBJ2-7; D remains unclear. The CDR3 length is 13 residues. Trimming removed 4 bases at V and 3 bases at J, with 11 bases between. Germline CDR1 and CDR2: SGHDT and YYEEEE. CDR3 protein: CASSLPRSYEQYF. In DNA, the CDR3 is TGTGCCAGCAGCCTCCCTAGGAGCTACGAGCAGTACTTC.

The gene calls are TRBV29-1 and TRBJ1-4, with 7 bases identical to TRBD1. This CDR3 is built from 13 residues. J lost 3 bases, V lost 5 bases, and 3 bases had no gene match. The V gene's germline CDR1 is SQVTM and CDR2 ANQGSEA. The CDR3 DNA sequence: TGCAGCGTTCGGACAGGACCTAATGAAAAACTGTTTTTT. This gives the protein CSVRTGPNEKLFF.